This is a list of T cell receptor beta chains from one sample in a study of cytomegalovirus exposure and HLA in healthy donors. The protocol was immunoSEQ multiplex PCR, while the TCRdb copy is restricted to in-frame clones and leaves out a portion. The sample records about 200,000 clones, 82% being singletons. Material for sequencing was PBMCs. All receptors derive from a man aged 35 to 55 in good health and CMV-seropositive. Both conserved end residues are part of each CDR3.

V gene,CDR3 protein
TRBV7-3,CASSLARSYEQYF
TRBV2,CASTFFSDLGRSGELFF
TRBV7-2,CASSLELAGDEQFF
TRBV4-1,CASSPQGRGQTSNQPQHF
TRBV5-1,CASSLGHITSTDTQYF
TRBV5-1,CASSLPTASTDTQYF
TRBV2,CASSELTGYNEKLFF
TRBV16,CASSQDRDEQYF
TRBV30,CAWSSQGVGNQPQHF
TRBV5-8,CASSFVTGNHEQYF
TRBV30,CAWDRQGRMDTQYF
TRBV6-5,CASSYVGGAYNEQFF
TRBV7-8,CASAGREGLETQYF
TRBV30,CAWNRGLSNQPQHF
TRBV5-5,CASKLTGATDTQYF
TRBV6-1,CASSESGVGYTF
TRBV5-8,CASSSRHPYEQYF
TRBV18,CASSPVRSNEKLFF
TRBV9,CASSVGDRSYEQYF
TRBV2,CATLMERGHNEQFF
TRBV4-2,CASSQEILAGEVEQFF
TRBV5-4,CASSLGQGIDTQYF
TRBV5-1,CASSLARVDEAFF
TRBV4-1,CASSQGYTGGLETQYF
TRBV6-5,CASGPGRGSYNEQFF
TRBV15,CATSRDRRGYEQYF
TRBV19,CASSTIAGGDQYQETQYF
TRBV6-1,CASSVGEGAGELFF
TRBV5-8,CASSPAGTGKSNEKLFF
TRBV5-1,CASSLAGLAGYEQYF
TRBV11-3,CASSLSALTGTEAFF
TRBV15,CATSRDRGVQGYGYTF
TRBV28,CASSLELAEEQYF
TRBV5-8,CASSLRDRATGELFF
TRBV25-1,CASSELRTSDKGENEQFF
TRBV27,CASSSGGGYGYTF
TRBV27,CASSLRTGEETQYF
TRBV19,CASSKVGQGSYEQYF
TRBV6-5,CASTRVSGSYNEQFF
TRBV7-6,CASSLAGTSGRAYNEQFF
TRBV2,CASSRTSGRGVNEQFF
TRBV10-1,CASSSSGGYNEQFF
TRBV7-9,CASSHEAGGRQPQHF
TRBV19,CASSIQGANEKLFF
TRBV9,CASSVNPLRDRGSSDTQYF
TRBV5-8,CASSFGTRSYEQYF
TRBV7-8,CASSHKLAGATNEQFF
TRBV6-5,CASSRGQGVTEAFF
TRBV27,CASSLAGGNYEQYF
TRBV7-3,CASSPQTGDTEAFF
TRBV6-6,CASSSSGSRYNEQFF
TRBV27,CASSLKQGEAFF
TRBV7-9,CASSFLSGGRGEQFF
TRBV7-2,CASSLPLEGALGNTIYF
TRBV7-8,CASSPHPSSTDTQYF
TRBV10-3,CAISSQGNTEAFF
TRBV2,CASSTGNYGYTF
TRBV18,CASSPQGGTEAFF